The 23 T cell receptor beta chains below were found in one sample sequenced in a study of blood T cell repertoires in COVID-19. TCRdb's copy holds only in-frame clones and misses some; the assay was immunoSEQ multiplex PCR. The data show about 47,000 clones, under 90% seen once. Input material: peripheral blood. The source of these receptors is a man aged 80 or over with active or convalescent COVID-19.

The chain has TRBV7-2 and TRBJ2-1; 12 bases map to TRBD2. Germline trimming cut 5 bases from V and 5 bases from J; bases unmatched to any gene: 10. The germline CDR1 and CDR2 sequences are SGHTA and FQGNSA. This CDR3 region has 17 residues. The CDR3 sequence is CASSRERRTSGDNEQFF. The DNA of the CDR3 is TGTGCCAGCAGCCGGGAGCGCAGGACTAGCGGGGACAATGAGCAGTTCTTC.

The CDR3 spells CASSYSNGRRGGYTF. The CDR3 bases are TGTGCCAGCAGTTACTCTAATGGCAGGAGGGGTGGCTACACCTTC. The chain employs TRBV6-5 and TRBJ1-2, with TRBD1 as a possible D gene (5 bases). CDR3 length: 15 residues. Looked up from germline, CDR1 is MNHEY and CDR2 is SVGAGI. Deletions cut 0 bases from V and 7 bases from J, with 15 bases between.

A few counts support this clone. The CDR3 sequence is CASSWGQGENLSPLHF. DNA for the CDR3: TGTGCCAGCAGTTGGGGACAGGGGGAAAATCTTTCACCCCTCCACTTT. This chain joins TRBV27 and TRBJ1-6, with 11 positions matching TRBD1. Germline lookup yields CDR1 MNHEY and CDR2 SMNVEV (reference sequence). The ends lost 4 bases at V and 9 bases at J; junction bases unmatched: 8. The CDR3 spans 16 residues.

This sequence joins TRBV6-4 and TRBJ2-3, with D perhaps matching TRBD1 (5 bases). With 4 bases removed from V and 4 bases from J, the gap between germline ends came to 12 bases. The CDR3 totals 14 residues. Germline lookup yields CDR1 MRHNA and CDR2 SNTAGT. The CDR3 DNA reads as TGTGCCAGCAGTGCCGATCAGGGCCCAGATACGCAGTATTTT. This sequence encodes CASSADQGPDTQYF.

The V and J genes are TRBV7-2 and TRBJ1-5; no reliable D call. The V end was cut by 5 bases, the J end by 0 bases, with 14 bases between. The CDR3 runs 16 residues. Germline loops: CDR1 SGHTA, CDR2 FQGNSA. The CDR3 protein is CASSPTRGDSNQPQHF. For the CDR3, the DNA is TGTGCCAGCAGCCCAACCCGCGGGGATAGCAATCAGCCCCAGCATTTT.

The rearrangement joins TRBV7-2 to TRBJ2-2; maybe TRBD2 (5 bases). V was cut by 6 bases and J by 6 bases, with 8 bases left in between. The CDR3 totals 12 residues. Germline-derived CDR1 and CDR2 are SGHTA and FQGNSA. The chain's CDR3 is CASRRESGELFF. In DNA, the CDR3 is TGTGCCAGCAGGAGGGAGTCCGGGGAGCTGTTTTTT.

V gene TRBV5-1 combines with J gene TRBJ1-4; 10 bases agree with TRBD1. V dropped 4 bases and J dropped 10; count of bases not matched to a gene: 4. The germline V gene has CDR1 SGHRS and CDR2 YFSETQ. This CDR3 region has 13 residues. In DNA form, the CDR3 reads TGCGCCAGCAGCCCCGGACAGGGGGGAAAACTGTTTTTT. Translation gives CASSPGQGGKLFF.

The rearrangement links TRBV29-1 to TRBJ2-7, with 9 positions matching TRBD2. The CDR3 totals 14 residues. V was pared by 4 bases and J by 0 bases, with 4 bases of the junction left unmatched. CDR1 is SQVTM and CDR2 is ANQGSEA in the germline V gene. The CDR3 reads CSVAQLAGSYEQYF. CDR3 nucleotide sequence: TGCAGCGTTGCCCAACTAGCGGGCTCCTACGAGCAGTACTTC.

This clone was picked up one time. This chain's CDR3 is CASSPLRRTGKLYNEQFF. CDR3 coding DNA: TGTGCCAGCAGCCCTTTACGTCGGACAGGGAAACTGTACAATGAGCAGTTCTTC. V is TRBV28 and J is TRBJ2-1; 8 bases are a match to TRBD1. Germline assignment: CDR1 MDHEN and CDR2 SYDVKM. The junction had 17 bases not matched to a gene; V was cut back by 6 bases and J by 4 bases. This CDR3 contains 18 residues.

This clone showed up just a few times. V gene TRBV7-2 combines with J gene TRBJ2-7; D unclear. Germline CDR1 is SGHTA and CDR2 is FQGNSA. The CDR3 contains 15 residues. Trimming stripped 5 bases from V and 3 bases from J, with 17 bases between. The CDR3 DNA follows: TGTGCCAGCAGCCCCCGTACTACTCCGGACTACGAGCAGTACTTC. Its translation: CASSPRTTPDYEQYF. Variable domain in full (rest from reference TRBV7-2 and TRBJ2-7): GAGVSQSPSNKVTEKGKDVELRCDPISGHTALYWYRQSLGQGLEFLIYFQGNSAPDKSGLPSDRFSAERTGGSVSTLTIQRTQQEDSAVYLCASSPRTTPDYEQYFGPGTRLTVT.

The chain uses TRBV7-2 and TRBJ2-2; possibly TRBD1 for D (6 bases). V gave up 5 bases and J gave up 4 bases, with 14 bases separating them. Germline V gene sequence: CDR1 SGHTA, CDR2 FQGNSA. CDR3 length equals 15 residues. This CDR3 is CASSLWTEPTGELFF. The CDR3 DNA sequence: TGTGCCAGCAGCCTATGGACAGAGCCCACCGGGGAGCTGTTTTTT. The entire variable domain, with the rest obtained from reference TRBV7-2 and TRBJ2-2, is as follows: GAGVSQSPSNKVTEKGKDVELRCDPISGHTALYWYRQSLGQGLEFLIYFQGNSAPDKSGLPSDRFSAERTGGSVSTLTIQRTQQEDSAVYLCASSLWTEPTGELFFGEGSRLTVL.

This clone was seen more than once but under ten times. The CDR3 reads CASSLRDKDQPQHF. The CDR3 DNA is TGTGCCAGCAGCTTGAGGGACAAAGATCAGCCCCAGCATTTT. The chain employs TRBV7-2 and TRBJ1-5; TRBD1 is a possible D gene (6 bases). The CDR3 has 14 amino acids. V was cut by 3 bases and J by 5 bases, with 11 bases left in between. CDR1 is SGHTA, CDR2 FQGNSA, per germline.

The V and J genes are TRBV5-1 and TRBJ1-3; TRBD1 matches at 7 bases. V trimming: 4 bases; J trimming: 2 bases; junction bases outside the gene matches: 6. The CDR3 has 15 amino acids. Germline V gene lookup returns CDR1 SGHRS and CDR2 YFSETQ. This CDR3 reads CASSTTGDPGNTIYF. DNA for the CDR3: TGCGCCAGCAGCACTACAGGGGACCCTGGAAACACCATATATTTT.

The V and J genes are TRBV4-1 and TRBJ2-3; perhaps TRBD2 as D (5 bases). Trimming removed 1 base at V and 0 bases at J, with 8 bases between. CDR3 length: 15 residues. Per germline, CDR1 MGHRA and CDR2 YSYEKL. CDR3 amino acids: CASSQVPGSTDTQYF. CDR3 coding DNA: TGCGCCAGCAGCCAAGTCCCGGGGAGCACAGATACGCAGTATTTT.

The J gene is TRBJ2-5, the V gene TRBV18, with D unresolved. V was clipped by 0 bases and J by 7 bases, with 12 bases between them. The CDR3 is 14 amino acids. Germline lookup yields CDR1 KGHSH and CDR2 LQKENI. The CDR3 region is CASSPPTSSGTQYF. The CDR3 bases are TGTGCCAGCTCACCACCGACCTCCTCGGGGACCCAGTACTTC. The full variable domain, completed using reference TRBV18 and TRBJ2-5, is NAGVMQNPRHLVRRRGQEARLRCSPMKGHSHVYWYRQLPEEGLKFMVYLQKENIIDESGMPKERFSAEFPKEGPSILRIQQVVRGDSAAYFCASSPPTSSGTQYFGPGTRLLVL.

The gene calls are TRBV20-1 and TRBJ2-7; 8 bases map to TRBD2. Germline-derived CDR1 and CDR2 are DFQATT and SNEGSKA (reference sequence). With V trimmed by 3 bases and J by 2 bases, 6 bases remained unmatched. The CDR3 extends over 14 amino acids. This CDR3 reads CSASRKAGAYEQYF. The CDR3 DNA sequence: TGCAGTGCTAGTCGAAAAGCGGGAGCCTACGAGCAGTACTTC.

The V call is TRBV7-2, the J call TRBJ1-4; D is unclear. The germline CDR1 and CDR2 sequences are SGHTA and FQGNSA. The ends were cut back, 1 base at V and 8 bases at J, with 17 bases in the middle. The CDR3 is made up of 16 amino acids. CDR3 in DNA: TGTGCCAGCAGCTTAGTAGGCGTCGGCGGTGGGGAAAAACTGTTTTTT. Protein product: CASSLVGVGGGEKLFF.

The rearrangement joins TRBV5-4 to TRBJ2-1, with D possibly TRBD2 on 5 matching bases. Trimming took off 0 bases at V and 10 bases at J, with 14 bases between the two ends. Germline-derived CDR1 and CDR2 are SGHNT and YYREEE (reference sequence). The CDR3 extends over 14 amino acids. The CDR3 spells CASSLGRGSQEQFF. The CDR3 bases are TGTGCCAGCAGCTTGGGTCGGGGATCGCAGGAGCAGTTCTTC.

The J gene is TRBJ1-1, the V gene TRBV5-1; D perhaps matches TRBD1 (6 bases). Germline V lookup: CDR1 SGHRS, CDR2 YFSETQ. Trimming pared 0 bases from V and 4 bases from J, leaving 16 bases between. CDR3 length: 16 amino acids. The CDR3 DNA reads TGCGCCAGCAGCTTGGAGCGGCCAGGGGTAGCCACTGAAGCTTTCTTT. Its protein is CASSLERPGVATEAFF.

This rearrangement joins TRBV7-9 to TRBJ2-7, with TRBD2 as a possible D gene (6 bases). Germline CDR1 reads SEHNR; CDR2 reads FQNEAQ (reference sequence). Trimming removed 5 bases from V and 11 bases from J, with 13 bases in between. The CDR3 loop spans 11 amino acids. The CDR3 DNA sequence: TGTGCCAGCAGCCGCGGGGAGATGGAGTACTTC. Protein sequence: CASSRGEMEYF.

The chain links TRBV3-1 (or the pseudogene TRBV3-2) to TRBJ1-1; TRBD1 matches 7 bases. Germline trimming cut 3 bases from V and 8 bases from J; bases unmatched to any gene: 9. The length of the CDR3 is 14 residues. Per the germline V gene, CDR1 is LGHDT and CDR2 is YNNKEL (reference sequence). CDR3 in amino acids: CASSQRTGTEEAFF. The CDR3 DNA sequence: TGTGCCAGCAGCCAGAGAACCGGGACAGAGGAAGCTTTCTTT.

This clone appeared once. V and J are TRBV7-3 and TRBJ2-2, with a weak D call TRBD2 (5 bases). The CDR3 contains 13 residues. V was cut by 3 bases and J by 4 bases, with 6 bases left in between. Germline V gene data show CDR1 as SGHTA and CDR2 as FQGTGA. The CDR3: CASSFGVTGELFF. The CDR3, as DNA: TGTGCCAGCAGCTTCGGGGTCACCGGGGAGCTGTTTTTT. The variable domain in full, with the rest retrieved from reference TRBV7-3 and TRBJ2-2, is GAGVSQTPSNKVTEKGKYVELRCDPISGHTALYWYRQSLGQGPEFLIYFQGTGAADDSGLPNDRFFAVRPEGSVSTLKIQRTERGDSAVYLCASSFGVTGELFFGEGSRLTVL.

This clone was seen a few times. The chain joins TRBV21-1 to TRBJ2-3; the tabulated D call, TRBD2, remains unverified against the DNA. TRBV21-1 counts as a pseudogene. The CDR3 contains 17 residues. CDR3 DNA: TGTGCCAGCAGCAAAAGGGCTAGCGGCCTAGACACAGATACGCAGTATTTT. It encodes CASSKRASGLDTDTQYF.